Listed here are 31 T cell receptor beta chains from one sample, sequenced in a study of T cell responses to AZD1222 COVID-19 vaccine (dated by TCRdb to about 2021). The sample's time point label is to be understood as: about 28 days (+/-7) after the second vaccine dose. Library method: the immunoSEQ multiplex PCR assay. Entries here come from immuneACCESS through TCRdb and include only in-frame sequences with V and J called. Some clones fail to appear in such tables; in the studies checked, an unresolved V gene covers under half of the shortfall, and the cause of the remainder is unknown. The sample records some 81,000 clones, more than 70% of which are singletons. Of the sample, approximately 5.6% falls within the top ten clones. This material consisted of peripheral blood, taken 28 days after the second AZD1222 dose. The receptor source for this set is an adult who received the AZD1222 COVID-19 vaccine.

The chain combines TRBV28 with TRBJ1-1; D possibly corresponds to TRBD1 (5 bases). Trimming shortened V by 3 bases and J by 1 base, and 15 bases separated the two germline ends. Germline assignment: CDR1 MDHEN and CDR2 SYDVKM. This CDR3 comprises 16 residues. The CDR3: CASSFQGATRNTEAFF. The CDR3 DNA reads TGTGCCAGCAGTTTCCAGGGAGCCACCAGGAACACTGAAGCTTTCTTT. The full variable domain, in which reference TRBV28 and TRBJ1-1 provide the parts outside the CDR3, is DVKVTQSSRYLVKRTGEKVFLECVQDMDHENMFWYRQDPGLGLRLIYFSYDVKMKEKGDIPEGYSVSREKKERFSLILESASTNQTSMYLCASSFQGATRNTEAFFGQGTRLTVV.

The chain has TRBV19 and TRBJ1-5; D is ambiguous. Germline CDR1 is LNHDA and CDR2 is SQIVND (reference sequence). V was cut by 8 bases and J by 2 bases, with 10 bases left in between. CDR3 length: 13 amino acids. The CDR3 here is CASVGSGNQPQHF. In DNA, the CDR3 is TGTGCCAGTGTTGGGTCTGGCAATCAGCCCCAGCATTTT.

This clone was detected only a few times. The chain combines TRBV5-1 with TRBJ2-3, with TRBD1 identical over 7 bases. Germline CDR1 is SGHRS and CDR2 is YFSETQ. Unmatched junction bases numbered 5, after V lost 2 bases and J lost 2 bases. This CDR3 has 15 residues. CDR3 amino acids: CASSFVQGNTDTQYF. DNA of the CDR3: TGCGCCAGCAGCTTTGTACAGGGGAACACAGATACGCAGTATTTT.

The V call is TRBV27, the J call TRBJ2-3, with D perhaps given as TRBD1 or TRBD2 (5 bases each). This CDR3 is built from 14 residues. The V gene lost 1 base and the J gene lost 6 bases, with 11 bases spanning the gap. Germline loops: CDR1 MNHEY, CDR2 SMNVEV (reference sequence). CDR3 loop: CASSLWGIEDTQYF. CDR3 nucleotides: TGTGCCAGCAGTTTATGGGGGATAGAGGATACGCAGTATTTT.

The chain links TRBV25-1 to TRBJ2-7; 10 bases match TRBD2. The CDR3 has 15 residues. Per the germline V gene, CDR1 is MGHDK and CDR2 is SYGVNS. The J segment lost 5 bases and the V segment lost 3 bases, leaving 7 bases of the junction unmatched. The CDR3 protein is CASSESLAGVHEQYF. The CDR3 nucleotides read TGTGCCAGCAGTGAGAGTCTAGCGGGAGTCCACGAGCAGTACTTC.

V gene TRBV30 combines with J gene TRBJ2-3; D not resolved. V was cut by 2 bases and J by 6 bases, with 9 bases left in between. This CDR3 comprises 12 residues. CDR1 is GTSNPN, CDR2 SVGIG, per germline (reference sequence). The CDR3: CAWSQSSDTQYF. CDR3 sequence (DNA): TGTGCCTGGAGTCAGTCCTCGGATACGCAGTATTTT. Full variable domain (remainder filled in from reference TRBV30 and TRBJ2-3): SQTIHQWPATLVQPVGSPLSLECTVEGTSNPNLYWYRQAAGRGLQLLFYSVGIGQISSEVPQNLSASRPQDRQFILSSKKLLLSDSGFYLCAWSQSSDTQYFGPGTRLTVL.

Here the CDR3 reads CASLGGQGGTEAFF. DNA for the CDR3: TGTGCCAGCCTAGGGGGGCAGGGAGGAACTGAAGCTTTCTTT. The chain uses TRBV2 and TRBJ1-1; D possibly corresponds to TRBD1 (6 bases). CDR3 size: 14 residues. Germline CDR1 and CDR2: SNHLY and FYNNEI. The germline V and J ends were trimmed by 8 bases and 5 bases, with 18 bases remaining between them.

The rearrangement joins TRBV27 to TRBJ2-1; TRBD1 agrees at 10 bases. The trim removed 5 bases at V and 8 bases at J, leaving 3 bases unmatched. Germline loops: CDR1 MNHEY, CDR2 SMNVEV (reference sequence). The CDR3 is 13 amino acids. The CDR3 DNA reads TGTGCCAGCAGTCGACAGGGGGCGGATGAGCAGTTCTTC. Residues: CASSRQGADEQFF.

The rearrangement links TRBV10-1 to TRBJ2-7; D remains ambiguous. Germline loops: CDR1 WNHNN, CDR2 SYGVQD (reference sequence). Trimming cost V 3 bases and J 0 bases, with 12 bases left between them. The CDR3 spans 15 residues. CDR3: CASSDGLTSSYEQYF. DNA of the CDR3: TGCGCCAGCAGTGATGGGCTGACGAGCTCCTACGAGCAGTACTTC.

The rearrangement joins TRBV5-4 to TRBJ2-2, with 8 bases matching TRBD1. The CDR3 contains 16 residues. J was trimmed by 0 bases and V by 4 bases; bases with no gene match: 5. CDR1 is SGHNT, CDR2 YYREEE, per germline (reference sequence). The CDR3 reads CASSRSGGANTGELFF. The CDR3 nucleotides read TGTGCCAGCAGCAGATCAGGGGGCGCGAACACCGGGGAGCTGTTTTTT.

This rearrangement joins TRBV10-3 to TRBJ2-5; perhaps TRBD1 as D (5 bases). The CDR3 length is 15 residues. CDR1 ENHRY and CDR2 SYGVKD come from the germline V gene. The V gene lost 4 bases and the J gene lost 2 bases, with 14 bases spanning the gap. In DNA form, the CDR3 reads TGTGCCATCAGTGGATTCGCCAGACAGCAAGAGACCCAGTACTTC. Translating it yields CAISGFARQQETQYF.

The V gene is TRBV11-2, the J gene TRBJ2-7, with D hard to call. Trimming pared 1 base from V and 2 bases from J, leaving 21 bases between. Germline V CDR1 and CDR2: SGHAT, FQNNGV. CDR3 length: 18 residues. The CDR3 loop reads CASSLAGTANPSAYEQYF. The CDR3 coding sequence is TGTGCCAGCAGCTTAGCTGGTACCGCCAACCCCTCCGCCTACGAGCAGTACTTC.

The rearrangement links TRBV5-4 to TRBJ2-7; 10 bases fit TRBD2. The CDR3 loop spans 15 amino acids. V lost 5 bases to trimming and J lost 4 bases; unmatched junction nucleotides: 9. Germline V gene lookup returns CDR1 SGHNT and CDR2 YYREEE (reference sequence). DNA of the CDR3: TGTGCCAGCAGTTTACCTAGCGGGAGCATGTACGAGCAGTACTTC. This codes for CASSLPSGSMYEQYF.

This chain joins TRBV4-1 and TRBJ1-5; TRBD1 matches at 7 bases. Germline loops: CDR1 MGHRA, CDR2 YSYEKL. Germline trimming cut 2 bases from V and 4 bases from J; bases unmatched to any gene: 17. The CDR3 consists of 19 residues. CDR3 DNA: TGCGCCAGCAGCCAACCCCAAGGGCCGACAGGGTTTGAGAATCAGCCCCAGCATTTT. It translates to CASSQPQGPTGFENQPQHF.

The rearrangement uses TRBV28 and TRBJ2-5; 14 bases match TRBD2. The ends lost 4 bases at V and 5 bases at J; junction bases unmatched: 6. Per germline, CDR1 MDHEN and CDR2 SYDVKM. The CDR3 contains 16 residues. The CDR3, as DNA: TGTGCCAGCAGTTCTAGGACTAGCGGGAGGAGGGAGACCCAGTACTTC. Residues: CASSSRTSGRRETQYF.

Ten or more counts support this clone. This sequence joins TRBV19 and TRBJ2-7, with D perhaps TRBD1 (6 bases). This CDR3 is 17 amino acids long. Trimming took 0 bases from V and 3 from J, leaving 18 bases between them. Germline V lookup: CDR1 LNHDA, CDR2 SQIVND (reference sequence). CDR3 sequence: CASSIEGGPGHFYEQYF. In nucleotides, the CDR3 is TGTGCCAGTAGTATAGAGGGCGGTCCGGGACACTTCTACGAGCAGTACTTC.

The chain uses TRBV2 and TRBJ1-5; D unclear. This CDR3 comprises 14 residues. V lost 5 bases and J lost 4, with 12 bases in between. The V gene's germline CDR1 is SNHLY and CDR2 FYNNEI. The CDR3 region is CASSPDGGNQPQHF. CDR3 nucleotide sequence: TGTGCCAGCAGTCCTGACGGAGGGAATCAGCCCCAGCATTTT.

The V call is TRBV6-2 or TRBV6-3, the J call TRBJ1-1; D might be TRBD1 (6 bases). The CDR3 covers 12 residues. The V gene lost 5 bases and the J gene lost 6 bases, with 10 bases spanning the gap. From germline, CDR1 is MNHEY and CDR2 SVGEGT. The CDR3 DNA sequence: TGTGCCAGCAGTCTCGGGACACCTGAAGCTTTCTTT. As protein: CASSLGTPEAFF.

This sequence joins TRBV10-3 and TRBJ2-3; TRBD2 is a possible D gene (5 bases). Germline loops: CDR1 ENHRY, CDR2 SYGVKD. The CDR3 spans 13 residues. Trimming cost V 5 bases and J 4 bases, with 10 bases left between them. The CDR3 loop reads CAISTMEADTQYF. CDR3 bases: TGTGCCATCAGTACGATGGAGGCAGATACGCAGTATTTT.

V gene TRBV2 combines with J gene TRBJ2-3, with 11 bases matching TRBD2. The V gene end was trimmed by 10 bases and the J gene end by 7 bases; junction bases not matched to a gene: 7. The CDR3 sequence is 13 residues long. Per the germline V gene, CDR1 is SNHLY and CDR2 is FYNNEI. The CDR3, as DNA: TGTGCCATCGAACTAGCGGGAGTGTATACGCAGTATTTT. Translated: CAIELAGVYTQYF.

V usage is TRBV5-4 and J usage is TRBJ2-1, with 10 bases that match TRBD2. The V gene's germline CDR1 is SGHNT and CDR2 YYREEE (reference sequence). The V segment lost 4 bases and the J segment 5 bases; nucleotides outside the gene matches: 12. This CDR3 has 17 residues. The CDR3 nucleotides are TGTGCCAGCAGCGCAAGAAGCGGGGGGGCCCCTAACAATGAGCAGTTCTTC. It codes for CASSARSGGAPNNEQFF.

This rearrangement joins TRBV12-3 or TRBV12-4 to TRBJ1-1; 9 positions match TRBD1. The CDR3 is 13 amino acids. V gave up 6 bases and J gave up 7 bases; unmatched junction bases: 6. CDR3: CASRRTGENEAFF. In DNA form, the CDR3 reads TGTGCCAGCAGACGGACAGGGGAGAATGAAGCTTTCTTT.

This chain connects TRBV7-2 to TRBJ2-1; D is possibly TRBD1 or TRBD2 (6 bases each). The length of the CDR3 is 15 residues. Germline V lookup: CDR1 SGHTA, CDR2 FQGNSA. V was shortened by 5 bases and J by 10 bases, with 21 bases between the two germline ends. DNA for the CDR3: TGTGCCAGCAGCCGCACCGCAGAGAGGAGGGGGGAGCAGTTCTTC. Protein product: CASSRTAERRGEQFF.

The chain carries TRBV28 and TRBJ1-5; D gene unclear. Germline V gene data show CDR1 as MDHEN and CDR2 as SYDVKM. This CDR3 is built from 16 residues. Between the trimmed V and J ends, which lost 5 bases and 5 bases, there was a span of 19 bases. The CDR3: CASSPPISGWHQPQHF. The CDR3 coding sequence is TGTGCCAGCAGTCCACCTATCAGTGGCTGGCATCAGCCCCAGCATTTT.

The chain joins TRBV30 to TRBJ1-5, with a weak D call TRBD1 (6 bases). Germline CDR1 reads GTSNPN; CDR2 reads SVGIG (reference sequence). The ends were cut back, 2 bases at V and 0 bases at J, with 11 bases in the middle. This CDR3 is built from 15 residues. The CDR3 region has the DNA TGTGCCTGGAGTTTGGGGGCTTATAGCAATCAGCCCCAGCATTTT. It yields the protein CAWSLGAYSNQPQHF. Supplemented by reference TRBV30 and TRBJ1-5, the full variable domain reads SQTIHQWPATLVQPVGSPLSLECTVEGTSNPNLYWYRQAAGRGLQLLFYSVGIGQISSEVPQNLSASRPQDRQFILSSKKLLLSDSGFYLCAWSLGAYSNQPQHFGDGTRLSIL.

This chain joins TRBV10-1 and TRBJ1-1, with TRBD1 as a possible D gene (5 bases). CDR1 is WNHNN and CDR2 is SYGVQD in the germline V gene (reference sequence). V gave up 3 bases and J gave up 4 bases, with 12 bases separating them. The CDR3 is 14 residues long. The CDR3 bases are TGCGCCAGCAGTGACCAACAGGTGGTCACTGAAGCTTTCTTT. Encoded protein: CASSDQQVVTEAFF.

This chain uses TRBV19 with TRBJ2-5; unclear D gene. CDR1 and CDR2 (germline): LNHDA, SQIVND (reference sequence). V shed 4 bases and J shed 2 bases, with 14 bases lying between them. The CDR3 sequence is 15 residues long. CDR3 amino acids: CASSNLPVGQETQYF. The CDR3 DNA follows: TGTGCCAGTAGTAACCTCCCGGTAGGACAAGAGACCCAGTACTTC. Full variable domain (outside the CDR3, taken from reference TRBV19 and TRBJ2-5): DGGITQSPKYLFRKEGQNVTLSCEQNLNHDAMYWYRQDPGQGLRLIYYSQIVNDFQKGDIAEGYSVSREKKESFPLTVTSAQKNPTAFYLCASSNLPVGQETQYFGPGTRLLVL.

J is TRBJ2-2 and V is TRBV28; 12 nucleotides agree with TRBD2. The CDR3 covers 18 residues. J gave up 0 bases and V 5 bases, and 7 bases lay outside the gene matches. Germline V lookup: CDR1 MDHEN, CDR2 SYDVKM. This chain's CDR3 is CASSPTGLAGPNTGELFF. The CDR3, as DNA: TGTGCCAGCAGTCCTACCGGACTAGCGGGGCCGAACACCGGGGAGCTGTTTTTT.

This clone has a count of ten or more. This chain joins TRBV25-1 and TRBJ2-7; the match to TRBD2 covers 10 bases. This CDR3 comprises 15 residues. Germline CDR1 is MGHDK and CDR2 is SYGVNS. V was clipped by 4 bases and J by 3 bases; unmatched bases: 6. The CDR3 bases are TGTGCCAGCAGTGTCTCCGGGACTAGCGACTACGAGCAGTACTTC. Its protein product is CASSVSGTSDYEQYF.

The rearrangement joins TRBV30 to TRBJ1-6; a possible D gene is TRBD1 (6 bases). This CDR3 has 15 residues. CDR1 is GTSNPN and CDR2 is SVGIG in the germline V gene (reference sequence). V was cut by 3 bases and J by 4 bases, with 13 bases left in between. CDR3 loop: CAWRVPGAYNSPLHF. Written as DNA, the CDR3 is TGTGCCTGGAGAGTGCCAGGGGCGTATAATTCACCCCTCCACTTT.

The V and J genes are TRBV7-2 and TRBJ2-3, with 8 bases lining up with TRBD2. This CDR3 region has 18 residues. Looked up from germline, CDR1 is SGHTA and CDR2 is FQGNSA. J lost 0 bases, V lost 7 bases, and 15 bases had no gene match. The CDR3 bases are TGTGCCAGCACCGAACCATTTGGGCTAGCGGGCAGCACAGATACGCAGTATTTT. It yields the protein CASTEPFGLAGSTDTQYF.